The 15 T cell receptor beta chains listed next were all sequenced from one sample in a study of cytomegalovirus exposure and HLA in healthy donors (dated by TCRdb to the late 2010s). Libraries came from the immunoSEQ multiplex PCR assay. For the multiplex PCR, a mixture combining 60 forward primers for TCR Vbeta segments and 13 reverse primers for TCR Jbeta segments was used. In TCRdb, the immuneACCESS table is reduced to in-frame sequences with V and J assigned. These tables do not hold every clone; where another copy was compared, an unresolved V gene accounts for under half, and the others remain unexplained. This sample is represented by more than 60,000 clones; 70% to 85% of them were singletons. Roughly 3% of the sample goes to the ten largest clones. The sequenced sample was PBMCs. The origin of the receptors is a woman between 25 and 40 years old in good health and CMV-seronegative.

The chain combines TRBV6-6 with TRBJ2-1; D unresolved. V was shortened by 8 bases and J by 6 bases, with 14 bases between the two germline ends. The germline V gene has CDR1 MNHNY and CDR2 SVGAGI (reference sequence). CDR3 length equals 13 residues. The CDR3 sequence is CASGLGYFNEQFF. As DNA, the CDR3 is TGTGCCAGCGGGTTGGGCTACTTCAATGAGCAGTTCTTC.

The genes are TRBV7-2 and TRBJ2-7; TRBD1 agrees at 7 bases. The CDR3 is made up of 13 amino acids. Trimming took 4 bases from V and 7 from J; bases not matched to a gene: 7. Germline loops: CDR1 SGHTA, CDR2 FQGNSA. The CDR3 loop reads CASSWGTAGEQYV. The CDR3 DNA follows: TGTGCCAGCAGCTGGGGGACAGCCGGGGAGCAGTACGTC.

V gene TRBV9 combines with J gene TRBJ2-1, with a weak D call TRBD2 (5 bases). Trimming left V 0 bases short and J 3 bases short, with 7 bases between. Germline V gene lookup returns CDR1 SGDLS and CDR2 YYNGEE. The CDR3 contains 14 residues. The CDR3, as DNA: TGTGCCAGCAGCGTAGGGACTGACTACAATGAGCAGTTCTTC. Its protein product is CASSVGTDYNEQFF.

This clone was seen only a few times. In DNA, the CDR3 is TGCAGCGTTGATCTTGGACAGGGGAACACTGAAGCTTTCTTT. Translating it yields CSVDLGQGNTEAFF. The chain has TRBV29-1 and TRBJ1-1; TRBD1 matches at 8 bases. The germline gives CDR1 SQVTM, CDR2 ANQGSEA. The V segment lost 3 bases and the J segment 1 base; nucleotides outside the gene matches: 4. The length of the CDR3 is 14 residues.

V is TRBV6-5 and J is TRBJ1-1; 7 bases fit TRBD1. The length of the CDR3 is 14 residues. CDR1 and CDR2 (germline): MNHEY, SVGAGI. Losses at the gene ends were 5 bases for V and 1 base for J; bases not matched to a gene: 4. CDR3 protein: CASSLDRENTEAFF. Here the CDR3 DNA reads TGTGCCAGCAGTCTTGACAGGGAGAACACTGAAGCTTTCTTT.

The chain combines TRBV10-3 with TRBJ2-4; 9 bases map to TRBD2. V lost 0 bases, J lost 9 bases, and 15 bases stayed unmatched. The V gene's germline CDR1 is ENHRY and CDR2 SYGVKD. The CDR3 has 18 residues. In DNA, the CDR3 is TGTGCCATCAGTGAGTCGGGGCTAGCGGGAAAATTGGGAGGCATTCAGTACTTC. The encoded protein is CAISESGLAGKLGGIQYF.

The chain joins TRBV30 to TRBJ2-2; TRBD1 matches 7 bases. Germline V gene data show CDR1 as GTSNPN and CDR2 as SVGIG (reference sequence). CDR3 length equals 16 residues. Germline trimming cut 0 bases from V and 3 bases from J; bases unmatched to any gene: 7. In nucleotides, the CDR3 is TGTGCCTGGAGTGTCCCGAGGGGGCAGCACACCGGGGAGCTGTTTTTT. Its protein is CAWSVPRGQHTGELFF.

The gene calls are TRBV4-3 and TRBJ1-1, with a tentative D call TRBD1 (5 bases). This CDR3 region has 15 residues. CDR1 and CDR2 from the germline V gene are LGHNA and YSLEER. V was shortened by 0 bases and J by 3 bases, with 11 bases between the two germline ends. CDR3 loop: CASSQDGAPHTEAFF. In DNA form, the CDR3 reads TGCGCCAGCAGCCAAGATGGGGCACCCCACACTGAAGCTTTCTTT.

V usage is TRBV5-6 and J usage is TRBJ1-1; 7 nucleotides match TRBD1. Germline V lookup: CDR1 SGHDT, CDR2 YYEEEE. With V trimmed by 0 bases and J by 3 bases, 5 bases remained unmatched. The CDR3 loop spans 15 amino acids. The CDR3 DNA sequence: TGTGCCAGCAGCTTGGGTCCCAGGGGGTACACTGAAGCTTTCTTT. Translating it yields CASSLGPRGYTEAFF.

This chain uses TRBV2 with TRBJ2-5; TRBD1 aligns across 12 bases. Germline V lookup: CDR1 SNHLY, CDR2 FYNNEI. V trimming: 6 bases; J trimming: 4 bases; junction bases outside the gene matches: 3. The length of the CDR3 is 14 residues. The CDR3 protein is CASRGQGAGETQYF. The DNA for the CDR3 is TGTGCCAGCAGGGGACAGGGGGCGGGAGAGACCCAGTACTTC.

This clone was seen more than once but under ten times. V gene TRBV5-8 combines with J gene TRBJ2-5; D might be TRBD1 (6 bases). The CDR3 is 15 amino acids. Germline lookup yields CDR1 SGHTS and CDR2 YDEGEE. Trimming took off 3 bases at V and 2 bases at J, with 14 bases between the two ends. CDR3 residues: CASSSYFGQQETQYF. The DNA of the CDR3 is TGTGCCAGCAGCTCATACTTCGGACAGCAAGAGACCCAGTACTTC.

The CDR3 nucleotides are TGTGCCAGCAGCGTAGCCCTAGAAAATTCACCCCTCCACTTT. Translation: CASSVALENSPLHF. V usage is TRBV9 and J usage is TRBJ1-6, with D hard to call. The V end lost 0 bases, the J end lost 7 bases, and 8 bases lay between the germline ends. The length of the CDR3 is 14 residues. Germline-derived CDR1 and CDR2 are SGDLS and YYNGEE.

The rearrangement links TRBV7-2 to TRBJ2-2; TRBD1 aligns across 7 bases. The CDR3 covers 15 residues. The junction had 7 bases not matched to a gene; V was cut back by 4 bases and J by 5 bases. Looked up from germline, CDR1 is SGHTA and CDR2 is FQGNSA. The CDR3 coding sequence is TGTGCCAGCAGCTACGACAGGGTTGGGACCGGGGAGCTGTTTTTT. This gives the protein CASSYDRVGTGELFF.

Points on this clone: The junction departs from germline at one end; a sequencing error may be responsible. V usage is TRBV19 and J usage is TRBJ2-1; 10 nucleotides agree with TRBD1. This CDR3 is built from 17 residues. Germline-derived CDR1 and CDR2 are LNHDA and SQIVND (reference sequence). The CDR3 loop is CVSSIRTGGTSYNEQFF. The DNA of the CDR3 is TGTGTCAGTAGTATAAGGACAGGGGGAACCTCCTACAATGAGCAGTTCTTC.

Only one count was recorded for this clone. The rearrangement links TRBV5-1 to TRBJ1-4, with a tentative D call TRBD1 (6 bases). V dropped 4 bases and J dropped 3 bases, with 16 bases sitting between them. The germline gives CDR1 SGHRS, CDR2 YFSETQ. The CDR3 has 16 amino acids. CDR3 DNA: TGCGCCAGCAGCCCGCCCAGGGGCCCTCCTAATGAAAAACTGTTTTTT. Its protein product is CASSPPRGPPNEKLFF.